This record covers a single TCR beta chain. This receptor's antigen is unknown. No much larger clonotype is one base removed from it; base qualities were not supplied. Preparation of the library involved 5' RACE. This sample was sequenced with an Illumina HiSeq 2500. A second PCR of roughly 6 to 12 cycles was run with a J-beta primer mix and a sample-barcoded 5' primer. A template-switch 5' adaptor carrying 12 random nucleotides introduced a unique molecular identifier onto each TCR beta cDNA molecule. Each sample yielded at least 3 million CDR3-containing paired-end reads. The Mint cDNA synthesis kit, primed by a TRBC-specific oligonucleotide, was used to synthesize first-strand cDNA from all RNA. Following uracil-DNA glycosylase treatment, all cDNA underwent a first 18-cycle PCR with the universal primers M1SS and BC2_uni_R. As for the original processing: Normalization of each sample was performed by random selection of 1 million high-quality reads, each carrying a distinct molecular identifier. Reads sharing molecular identifiers were discarded rather than binned into consensus sequences. MiTCR, run with a Q25 quality threshold and the strictest error-elimination algorithm, handled CDR3 identification, clonotype clustering and error correction. Lower-bound total TCR beta diversity was estimated with a nonparametric unseen species model using Euler transformation. The raw public data were reprocessed by TCRdb itself: fastp quality trimming at Q25, MiXCR clonotype calling, in-frame beta chains only. Each entry merges the rows of one CDR3 protein and shows their most common DNA and genes. These V and J calls are TCRdb output, not the study's own analysis. Within this sample are 650,000 to 1,000,000 distinct CDR3 sequences, with roughly 35% of them counted one time only. The top ten hold around 13% of the sample.

This sample was taken from a study of blood T cells in healthy people across ages (dated by TCRdb to 2013 to 2016). In the study overall: In model experiments, roughly one uniquely barcoded TCR beta cDNA molecule per two T cells was captured by template switching. To track age-related changes in TCR beta repertoire diversity, the study relied on deep sequencing normalized with unique cDNA molecular identifiers. Donors were grouped into four age groups: young (average approximately 15 years), middle-aged (roughly 38), aged (62) and long-lived (less than 85). The study analyzed two additional independent replicas of 1 million unique cDNA reads from the same blood draw for two donors, one aged 18 to 29 and one aged 80 or older. To avoid experimental bias, donors of different ages were distributed randomly across sequencing lanes. Broader findings and caveats from the paper: A strong correlation was found between observed TCR beta diversity and the percentage of naive T cells measured by flow cytometry. Because profiling used bulk unsorted PBMCs, naive and antigen-experienced compartments could not be compared conclusively. The long-lived group showed more naive CD4+ T cells, fewer expanded clones and increased TCR diversity than the aged group, suggesting age selection. Estimates of total diversity from one million sequenced T cells were regarded as lower bounds and underestimates. Because the CMV infection status of the donors was unknown, age-related changes in expanded clonotypes may potentially have been confounded. As age increased, observed TCR beta diversity per million T cells dropped in a roughly linear way, and a significant reduction was already evident by age roughly 36.

CDR1 and CDR2 are drawn from the germline V gene: MNHEY, SVGAGI. V gives up 2 bases and J gives up 2 bases, and the segment between their germline ends measures 9 bases. The CDR3 has 14 amino acids, counting the end cysteine and phenylalanine. CDR3 DNA is the only sequence kept; it has 42 bases, read in frame from the first base. Donors were a few dozen systemically healthy Caucasian individuals from Russia aged about 6 to 100 years. Roughly 11 milliliters of peripheral blood were drawn from each donor into EDTA-treated Vacutainer tubes. Ficoll-Paque density-gradient centrifugation was used to isolate PBMCs, with at least 7 million per sample. Total RNA was extracted from PBMCs with Trizol reagent, with at least 6 micrograms obtained per sample. For every donor, flow cytometry on a PBMC aliquot measured the percentage of naive CD45RAhigh/CD27high T cells.

The rearrangement joined TRBV6-5 to TRBJ2-5; possibly the D gene is TRBD2, per 6 matching bases. This clonotype originated in a man aged 18-30 years in good health. Sequencing was done on a sample of blood. The bases are TGTGCCAGCAGTTACGGGGGGACTCAAGAGACCCAGTACTTC. This encodes CASSYGGTQETQYF.